Listed here are 30 T cell receptor beta chains from one sample, sequenced in a study of cytomegalovirus exposure and HLA in healthy donors. With 60 Vbeta and 13 Jbeta primers, the PCR was carried out. Assay: immunoSEQ multiplex PCR; the TCRdb copy retains only in-frame clones and omits some. Of around 130,000 clones in the sample, about 80% are singletons; the top ten hold 5.3%. Source material: PBMCs. All receptors come from a man aged 30 to 39 in good health and CMV-seronegative.

The rearrangement joins TRBV5-8 to TRBJ2-7, with a possible D match to TRBD2 (5 bases). The V end was cut by 4 bases, the J end by 2 bases, with 10 bases between. The CDR3 extends over 13 amino acids. Germline CDR1 is SGHTS and CDR2 is YDEGEE. The CDR3 DNA reads as TGTGCCAGCAGCATAGGACTTACCTACGAGCAGTACTTC. This translates into CASSIGLTYEQYF.

The chain has TRBV13 and TRBJ2-3; maybe TRBD1 (6 bases). The V end lost 6 bases, the J end lost 4 bases, and 11 bases lay between the germline ends. Germline assignment: CDR1 PRHDT and CDR2 FYEKMQ (reference sequence). The CDR3 runs 13 residues. The CDR3 is CASRQGWADTQYF. The CDR3, as DNA: TGTGCCAGCAGACAGGGTTGGGCAGATACGCAGTATTTT. The entire variable domain, with the rest obtained from reference TRBV13 and TRBJ2-3, is as follows: AAGVIQSPRHLIKEKRETATLKCYPIPRHDTVYWYQQGPGQDPQFLISFYEKMQSDKGSIPDRFSAQQFSDYHSELNMSSLELGDSALYFCASRQGWADTQYFGPGTRLTVL.

The V call is TRBV2, the J call TRBJ1-1, with D possibly matching TRBD1 (6 bases). Between the trimmed V and J ends, which lost 5 bases and 0 bases, there was a span of 10 bases. CDR1 is SNHLY, CDR2 FYNNEI, per germline. The CDR3 is 14 amino acids. CDR3 in DNA: TGTGCCAGCAGTCCAGGGGAGATGAACACTGAAGCTTTCTTT. Translating gives CASSPGEMNTEAFF.

V usage is TRBV19 and J usage is TRBJ2-1; TRBD2 aligns across 8 bases. There are 15 residues in the CDR3. Trimming removed 3 bases from V and 2 bases from J; junction bases left unmatched: 3. Germline V gene data show CDR1 as LNHDA and CDR2 as SQIVND (reference sequence). CDR3 region: CASSISGGPYNEQFF. In DNA, the CDR3 is TGTGCCAGTAGTATCTCGGGGGGGCCCTACAATGAGCAGTTCTTC.

V usage is TRBV18 and J usage is TRBJ2-3; 15 bases map to TRBD2. Trimming removed 3 bases from V and 6 bases from J; junction bases left unmatched: 4. This CDR3 is 16 amino acids long. Germline V gives CDR1 KGHSH, CDR2 LQKENI. CDR3 loop: CASSPGLAGGPDTQYF. The CDR3 DNA reads as TGTGCCAGCTCACCCGGACTAGCGGGAGGGCCTGATACGCAGTATTTT.

This clone was seen only a few times. A junction end diverges from the germline sequence, so it may reflect a read error. Other DNA sequences of this sample code for an identical CDR3. The chain couples TRBV7-8 to TRBJ1-6; D perhaps matches TRBD1 (5 bases). This CDR3 is built from 14 residues. The germline V gene has CDR1 SGHVS and CDR2 FQNEAQ. CDR3 DNA: TGTGCCAGCAGCTTAGTAGGGGATAATTCCCCCCTCCACTTT. It is translated as CASSLVGDNSPLHF.

This chain links TRBV27 with TRBJ2-7, with 9 nucleotides matching TRBD1. CDR1 and CDR2 from the germline V gene are MNHEY and SMNVEV (reference sequence). The trim removed 5 bases at V and 2 bases at J, leaving 10 bases unmatched. The CDR3 consists of 16 residues. CDR3 sequence: CASSASQGAIPYEQYF. In DNA form, the CDR3 reads TGTGCCAGCAGTGCCTCACAGGGGGCTATACCCTACGAGCAGTACTTC.

The V gene is TRBV4-1, the J gene TRBJ2-3; 8 bases line up with TRBD2. V shed 4 bases and J 0 bases; nucleotides not matched to a gene: 9. The CDR3 is 17 residues long. CDR1 is MGHRA and CDR2 is YSYEKL in the germline V gene. The DNA for the CDR3 is TGCGCCAGCAGCCGAATACTACTAGCGGAGAGCACAGATACGCAGTATTTT. Translating it yields CASSRILLAESTDTQYF.

This clone is a singleton in its sample. The chain combines TRBV5-6 with TRBJ2-7; 9 nucleotides align to TRBD1. Germline loops: CDR1 SGHDT, CDR2 YYEEEE. CDR3 size: 14 residues. V lost 4 bases, J lost 3 bases, and 5 bases stayed unmatched. As DNA, the CDR3 is TGTGCCAGCAGCCTTGGGACAGGGATCTACGAGCAGTACTTC. Encoded protein: CASSLGTGIYEQYF.

V and J are TRBV6-5 and TRBJ1-6, with 8 bases identical to TRBD1. V lost 5 bases and J lost 9; bases outside the gene matches: 6. Germline values: CDR1 MNHEY, CDR2 SVGAGI. The CDR3 totals 14 residues. The CDR3 is CASSRQGQGSPLHF. DNA of the CDR3: TGTGCCAGCAGTCGACAGGGGCAGGGTTCACCCCTCCACTTT.

The chain has TRBV7-2 and TRBJ2-6, with no clear D. From germline, CDR1 is SGHTA and CDR2 FQGNSA. V lost 1 base and J 1 base, leaving 11 bases between the germline ends. The CDR3 runs to 17 residues. CDR3 nucleotide sequence: TGTGCCAGCAGCTTAGACAGTTCATCATCTGGGGCCAACGTCCTGACTTTC. Translation gives CASSLDSSSSGANVLTF.

The CDR3 sequence: CASSTSGRASEQYF. CDR3 nucleotides: TGCGCCAGCAGCACAAGCGGGAGAGCCTCCGAGCAGTACTTC. V usage is TRBV5-1 and J usage is TRBJ2-7, with 8 positions matching TRBD2. Looked up from germline, CDR1 is SGHRS and CDR2 is YFSETQ. With V trimmed by 4 bases and J by 6 bases, 9 bases remained unmatched. CDR3 length equals 14 residues.

This clone appeared once. The chain combines TRBV29-1 with TRBJ2-2; no clear D. V gave up 4 bases and J gave up 3 bases, with 3 bases separating them. This CDR3 has 11 amino acids. Looked up from germline, CDR1 is SQVTM and CDR2 is ANQGSEA. This chain's CDR3 is CSVVDTGELFF. The CDR3 DNA follows: TGCAGCGTTGTAGACACCGGGGAGCTGTTTTTT.

The genes are TRBV28 and TRBJ1-3; no firm D call. V was trimmed by 5 bases and J by 4 bases, leaving 15 bases between them. The CDR3 is 15 amino acids. Germline V gene data show CDR1 as MDHEN and CDR2 as SYDVKM. CDR3 amino acids: CASSPSPGYGNTIYF. The DNA of the CDR3 is TGTGCCAGCAGTCCAAGTCCGGGGTACGGAAACACCATATATTTT. The variable domain in full, completed from reference TRBV28 and TRBJ1-3, reads DVKVTQSSRYLVKRTGEKVFLECVQDMDHENMFWYRQDPGLGLRLIYFSYDVKMKEKGDIPEGYSVSREKKERFSLILESASTNQTSMYLCASSPSPGYGNTIYFGEGSWLTVV.

This clone has only a few counts. This chain joins TRBV2 and TRBJ1-4; 8 bases are shared with TRBD1. Germline lookup yields CDR1 SNHLY and CDR2 FYNNEI. This CDR3 comprises 14 residues. The V gene end was trimmed by 2 bases and the J gene end by 8 bases; junction bases not matched to a gene: 4. In DNA form, the CDR3 reads TGTGCCAGCAGTGAATCAGGGGGCCGGGAAAAACTGTTTTTT. Its protein product is CASSESGGREKLFF.

The rearrangement uses TRBV19 and TRBJ1-1; 9 nucleotides match TRBD1. The CDR3 consists of 14 residues. The ends lost 4 bases at V and 5 bases at J; junction bases unmatched: 5. In germline, CDR1 is LNHDA, CDR2 SQIVND (reference sequence). The CDR3 coding sequence is TGTGCCAGTAGTACTCCGGGACAGGGAACTGAAGCTTTCTTT. It specifies CASSTPGQGTEAFF.

About this clone itself: Different DNA sequences within this sample yield the same CDR3. The chain combines TRBV4-3 with TRBJ1-6; TRBD1 is a possible D gene (5 bases). The CDR3 is made up of 17 amino acids. Germline CDR1 reads LGHNA; CDR2 reads YSLEER. Trimming removed 3 bases at V and 0 bases at J, with 12 bases between. The CDR3 is CASSQEQAGSYNSPLHF. The CDR3 bases are TGCGCCAGCAGCCAGGAACAGGCCGGCTCCTATAATTCACCCCTCCACTTT.

This chain links TRBV11-2 with TRBJ1-1; possible D gene TRBD1, 6 bases. V was trimmed by 1 base and J by 8 bases, leaving 11 bases between them. CDR3 length equals 13 residues. Per germline, CDR1 SGHAT and CDR2 FQNNGV. The CDR3 region is CASSLVTGQEAFF. In DNA, the CDR3 is TGTGCCAGCAGCTTAGTAACCGGACAGGAAGCTTTCTTT.

J is TRBJ2-7 and V is TRBV10-3, with a weak D call TRBD1 (7 bases). The CDR3 covers 12 residues. Germline V gene lookup returns CDR1 ENHRY and CDR2 SYGVKD. The ends were cut back, 4 bases at V and 5 bases at J, with 9 bases in the middle. CDR3 in amino acids: CAISGRGDEQYF. The CDR3, as DNA: TGTGCCATCAGTGGCAGGGGGGACGAGCAGTACTTC.

The chain links TRBV27 to TRBJ2-7; D gene uncertain. Trimming cost V 0 bases and J 6 bases, with 9 bases left between them. This CDR3 spans 13 amino acids. Per the germline V gene, CDR1 is MNHEY and CDR2 is SMNVEV (reference sequence). DNA for the CDR3: TGTGCCAGCAGTTTATCTCCTTTGGCCGAGCAGTACTTC. Encoded protein: CASSLSPLAEQYF.

This clone was counted once. The chain uses TRBV7-3 and TRBJ2-3; D gene unclear. V lost 2 bases and J 8 bases, leaving 8 bases between the germline ends. Looked up from germline, CDR1 is SGHTA and CDR2 is FQGTGA. The CDR3 length is 12 residues. The CDR3 region is CASSLPSGTQYF. The CDR3 nucleotides read TGTGCCAGCAGCTTACCGTCGGGTACGCAGTATTTT.

A note on this clone: This same CDR3 is encoded by further DNA sequences in the sample. The rearrangement joins TRBV5-1 to TRBJ1-2; D is perhaps TRBD1 (5 bases). Germline V gene lookup returns CDR1 SGHRS and CDR2 YFSETQ. Trimming cost V 0 bases and J 3 bases, with 12 bases left between them. There are 15 residues in the CDR3. This chain's CDR3 is CASSLGQGRDYGYTF. The CDR3, as DNA: TGCGCCAGCAGCTTGGGGCAAGGCAGGGACTATGGCTACACCTTC.

The chain is built from TRBV7-9 and TRBJ1-4; 7 bases align to TRBD1. J was trimmed by 7 bases and V by 0 bases; bases with no gene match: 5. Per germline, CDR1 SEHNR and CDR2 FQNEAQ (reference sequence). This CDR3 contains 15 residues. CDR3 coding DNA: TGTGCCAGCAGCTTAGCCAGGGCAGGGGGTGAAAAACTGTTTTTT. Translation gives CASSLARAGGEKLFF. Combining the CDR3 with reference TRBV7-9 and TRBJ1-4 gives the whole variable domain DTGVSQNPRHKITKRGQNVTFRCDPISEHNRLYWYRQTLGQGPEFLTYFQNEAQLEKSRLLSDRFSAERPKGSFSTLEIQRTEQGDSAMYLCASSLARAGGEKLFFGSGTQLSVL.

The V and J genes are TRBV6-5 and TRBJ2-5, with a weak D call TRBD2 (6 bases). V lost 6 bases and J lost 2, with 7 bases in between. This CDR3 comprises 12 residues. Germline V CDR1 and CDR2: MNHEY, SVGAGI. CDR3 residues: CASSGTQETQYF. The CDR3 nucleotides are TGTGCCAGCAGCGGGACTCAAGAGACCCAGTACTTC.

The chain carries TRBV7-9 and TRBJ2-5, with TRBD2 as a possible D gene (5 bases). The CDR3 is 14 residues long. Germline CDR1 is SEHNR and CDR2 is FQNEAQ (reference sequence). The germline V and J ends were trimmed by 2 bases and 5 bases, with 12 bases remaining between them. The CDR3 DNA reads TGTGCCAGCAGCTTATCCGGATCGGGGGAGACCCAGTACTTC. Translation gives CASSLSGSGETQYF. Using reference TRBV7-9 and TRBJ2-5 for the parts outside the CDR3, the full variable domain is DTGVSQNPRHKITKRGQNVTFRCDPISEHNRLYWYRQTLGQGPEFLTYFQNEAQLEKSRLLSDRFSAERPKGSFSTLEIQRTEQGDSAMYLCASSLSGSGETQYFGPGTRLLVL.

The chain carries TRBV27 and TRBJ2-5; 9 nucleotides line up with TRBD1. Germline-derived CDR1 and CDR2 are MNHEY and SMNVEV (reference sequence). This CDR3 comprises 15 residues. V dropped 5 bases and J dropped 3; count of bases not matched to a gene: 7. The CDR3 protein is CASSILGTGKETQYF. The CDR3 nucleotides read TGTGCCAGCAGTATCCTGGGGACAGGGAAAGAGACCCAGTACTTC.

V gene TRBV27 combines with J gene TRBJ1-1, with TRBD1 matching over 10 bases. This CDR3 is built from 16 residues. V shed 5 bases and J 2 bases; nucleotides not matched to a gene: 8. CDR1 is MNHEY and CDR2 is SMNVEV in the germline V gene (reference sequence). The CDR3 bases are TGTGCCAGCAGTCAACTCGACAGGGGGCTAAACACTGAAGCTTTCTTT. It encodes CASSQLDRGLNTEAFF.

This sequence joins TRBV6-6 and TRBJ1-4, with D tentatively TRBD1 (6 bases). V lost 5 bases to trimming and J lost 14 bases, with 15 bases between them. Germline-derived CDR1 and CDR2 are MNHNY and SVGAGI (reference sequence). This CDR3 region has 12 residues. As DNA, the CDR3 is TGTGCCAGCAGTCGCAGACAGGATCGGCTGTTTTTT. The encoded protein is CASSRRQDRLFF.

This clone was counted between two and nine times. The rearrangement links TRBV5-6 to TRBJ2-5; 9 bases align to TRBD1. Germline trimming cut 0 bases from V and 5 bases from J; bases unmatched to any gene: 11. CDR3 length equals 17 residues. Germline-derived CDR1 and CDR2 are SGHDT and YYEEEE. For the CDR3, the DNA is TGTGCCAGCAGCTTGGACGTTACAGGGGGCTTAGGGGAGACCCAGTACTTC. The encoded protein is CASSLDVTGGLGETQYF.

This clone was picked up one time. The J gene is TRBJ1-1, the V gene TRBV6-4, with 8 bases that match TRBD1. There are 14 residues in the CDR3. The germline gives CDR1 MRHNA, CDR2 SNTAGT. The J segment lost 5 bases and the V segment lost 8 bases, leaving 10 bases of the junction unmatched. CDR3 in amino acids: CASSTGTGSTEAFF. For the CDR3, the DNA is TGTGCCAGCTCTACCGGGACAGGCTCAACTGAAGCTTTCTTT.